This TCR beta chain was sequenced for a study of cytomegalovirus exposure and HLA in healthy donors. Study findings and constraints: A missense DCLRE1C variant was associated with V- and J-gene trimming of TCR beta chains in a later analysis, and an independent cohort replicated the association.

The CDR3 is made up of 15 amino acids. Germline CDR1 is SGHTA and CDR2 is FQGTGA. Germline trimming cut 5 bases from V and 4 bases from J; bases unmatched to any gene: 8. The PCR had 60 Vbeta and 13 Jbeta primers. Sequencing was performed with immunoSEQ multiplex PCR; in TCRdb, only in-frame clones are kept and a portion is missing. The sample contains approximately 130,000 clones, roughly 70% of which appear only once. As for this clone: The antigen is not known.

J is TRBJ1-1 and V is TRBV7-3, with TRBD1 identical over 9 bases. This TCR was recovered from a man between 45 and 60 years old in good health and CMV-seropositive. Sequenced: PBMCs. The chain's CDR3 is CASSPGQGFGTEAFF. CDR3 coding DNA: TGTGCCAGCAGCCCGGGACAGGGCTTTGGCACTGAAGCTTTCTTT.